The sequence of this T cell receptor (beta chain) was determined in a study of T cells expressing NK-cell markers. Study details: The TCR beta repertoires were obtained from sorted CD3+CD56+NKG2C+, CD3+CD56+NKG2C- and CD3+CD56-NKG2C+ T cells. The sequencing cohort of eight donors included seven HCMV-seropositive individuals and one seronegative individual.

A note on this clonotype: The antigen remains unidentified.

TCRdb re-called the 5' RACE reads and gives one entry per CDR3 protein, without DNA. The sample has 450,000 to 600,000 distinct CDR3 sequences, and its top ten clones hold 3% to 4.5%. Germline loops: CDR1 MNHNS, CDR2 SASEGT. This CDR3 comprises 15 residues. General study findings and limits: Where a handful of donors were concerned, these clonotypes also led the CD3+CD56-NKG2C+ fraction. About six of the donors carried dominant NKG2C+ clonotypes that took up 1.0-7.0% of their CD8+ T cells.

The rearrangement uses TRBV6-1 and TRBJ1-5; absent DNA, TCRdb's TRBD1 call cannot be checked. This sequence originates from a young man in good health. Sequencing used blood T cells: a sorted CD56 or NKG2C T cell subset, CD4+ or CD8+ T cells, or bulk PBMC T cells (not recorded which). This CDR3 is CASSPGLAGGPAQHF.